Listed below are T cell receptor beta chains from one sample, sequenced in a study of cytomegalovirus exposure and HLA in healthy donors. Assay: immunoSEQ multiplex PCR; the TCRdb copy retains only in-frame clones and omits some. The repertoire holds more than 150,000 clones, with over 70% as singletons. The source material was PBMCs. The receptors were sampled from a young woman in good health and CMV-seropositive. The CDR3 runs from the conserved cysteine through the conserved F or W. The D gene is left open where the match is weak. Size is stated for part of the rows, as once, few or many counts, or as a class when the clone is expanded.

.,TRBJ1-1,TRBV7-2,.,CASSLVLGGQRGSEAFF,TGTGCCAGCAGCTTAGTATTAGGCGGGCAGCGGGGCTCTGAAGCTTTCTTT
.,TRBJ2-1,TRBV7-2,.,CASSLWGDQYNEQFF,TGTGCCAGCAGCTTGTGGGGGGACCAGTACAATGAGCAGTTCTTC
.,TRBJ2-5,TRBV5-6,.,CASSFRNRVRQETQYF,TGTGCCAGCAGCTTTAGGAACAGGGTACGGCAAGAGACCCAGTACTTC
.,TRBJ2-2,TRBV5-5,.,CASSLGLNTGELFF,TGTGCCAGCAGCTTGGGGCTGAACACCGGGGAGCTGTTTTTT
few,TRBJ2-5,TRBV28,.,CASRSGNQETQYF,TGTGCCAGCCGGTCAGGGAATCAAGAGACCCAGTACTTC
.,TRBJ2-2,TRBV6-5,.,CASSLETAGELFF,TGTGCCAGCAGTTTAGAGACAGCCGGGGAGCTGTTTTTT
.,TRBJ1-4,TRBV9,.,CASSVTGTNEKLFF,TGTGCCAGCAGCGTGACAGGAACTAATGAAAAACTGTTTTTT
once,TRBJ2-7,TRBV10-3,TRBD1,CAISETQGVRVEQYF,TGTGCCATCAGTGAGACACAGGGGGTACGGGTCGAGCAGTACTTC
.,TRBJ1-2,TRBV9,.,CASSTRGGYGYTF,TGTGCCAGCAGCACGAGAGGGGGCTATGGCTACACCTTC
.,TRBJ2-6,TRBV18,TRBD2,CASSPSGALSGANVLTF,TGTGCCAGCTCACCGAGCGGGGCCCTCTCTGGGGCCAACGTCCTGACTTTC
.,TRBJ2-7,TRBV30,.,CAWKGHPNYEQYF,TGTGCCTGGAAGGGACACCCCAACTACGAGCAGTACTTC
few,TRBJ2-2,TRBV5-1,TRBD2,CASSLIASGNTGELFF,TGCGCCAGCAGCTTGATAGCTAGCGGGAACACCGGGGAGCTGTTTTTT
.,TRBJ1-1,TRBV27,.,CATSQLGRAFF,TGTGCCACCTCCCAGCTAGGTCGAGCTTTCTTT
.,TRBJ1-5,TRBV19,TRBD1,CASSTGWPNQPQHF,TGTGCCAGCTCGACAGGGTGGCCTAATCAGCCCCAGCATTTT
.,TRBJ2-3,TRBV6-4,TRBD2,CASSGGGATDTQYF,TGTGCCAGCAGTGGCGGGGGGGCCACAGATACGCAGTATTTT
.,TRBJ2-2,TRBV6-5,TRBD2,CASSSLAGPLTGELFF,TGTGCCAGCAGTTCGCTAGCGGGGCCCCTCACCGGGGAGCTGTTTTTT
.,TRBJ2-5,TRBV18,TRBD1,CASSPRPGTGEETQYF,TGTGCCAGCTCACCTCGGCCCGGGACAGGAGAAGAGACCCAGTACTTC
.,TRBJ2-2,TRBV6-6,TRBD2,CASSQGLAMNTGELFF,TGTGCCAGCAGCCAGGGACTAGCGATGAACACCGGGGAGCTGTTTTTT
.,TRBJ1-4,TRBV6-1,TRBD1,CASSKQGGNEKLFF,TGTGCCAGCAGTAAACAGGGGGGTAATGAAAAACTGTTTTTT
once,TRBJ2-1,TRBV9,.,CASSVIGGSYNEQFF,TGTGCCAGCAGCGTTATAGGGGGCTCCTACAATGAGCAGTTCTTC
once,TRBJ1-1,TRBV6-1,.,CASSNQGGNTEAFF,TGTGCCAGCAGTAACCAGGGAGGAAACACTGAAGCTTTCTTT
.,TRBJ1-5,TRBV5-1,TRBD1,CASSVDGTGGQPQHF,TGCGCCAGCAGCGTCGACGGGACAGGGGGTCAGCCCCAGCATTTT
.,TRBJ2-3,TRBV2,TRBD2,CASKLWGGSRTDTQYF,TGTGCCAGCAAATTGTGGGGGGGGTCGAGGACAGATACGCAGTATTTT
.,TRBJ2-2,TRBV7-2,TRBD2,CASSLGLETGELFF,TGTGCCAGCAGCTTGGGACTAGAGACCGGGGAGCTGTTTTTT
once,TRBJ2-3,TRBV7-6,TRBD2,CASSLRPRLAGGGDTQYF,TGTGCCAGCAGCTTAAGGCCTAGGCTAGCGGGGGGCGGAGATACGCAGTATTTT
.,TRBJ1-1,TRBV11-3,.,CASSSGGGGNTEAFF,TGTGCCAGCAGCTCGGGGGGGGGCGGTAACACTGAAGCTTTCTTT
.,TRBJ2-2,TRBV5-1,.,CASTTTQFTGELFF,TGCGCCAGCACTACTACTCAGTTCACCGGGGAGCTGTTTTTT
.,TRBJ2-1,TRBV7-3,.,CASSLMGGLYNEQFF,TGTGCCAGCAGCTTAATGGGGGGGCTGTACAATGAGCAGTTCTTC
.,TRBJ2-1,TRBV2,TRBD1,CASSLGTGGNNEQFF,TGTGCCAGCAGCCTAGGGACAGGGGGCAACAATGAGCAGTTCTTC
.,TRBJ2-1,TRBV4-2,.,CASSEDREAYNEQFF,TGTGCCAGCAGTGAAGACAGGGAGGCCTACAATGAGCAGTTCTTC
.,TRBJ1-5,TRBV4-1,.,CASSQYLRSNQPQHF,TGCGCCAGCAGCCAGTACCTAAGAAGCAATCAGCCCCAGCATTTT
few,TRBJ2-3,TRBV6-5,.,CASSYSAGVGTDTQYF,TGTGCCAGCAGTTACTCAGCCGGGGTCGGGACAGATACGCAGTATTTT
.,TRBJ1-1,TRBV29-1,.,CSVGDTEAFF,TGCAGCGTCGGGGACACTGAAGCTTTCTTT
.,TRBJ2-2,TRBV30,TRBD1,CACDRGKSPGELFF,TGTGCCTGTGACAGGGGTAAATCCCCCGGGGAGCTGTTTTTT
.,TRBJ1-2,TRBV5-1,TRBD1,CASSRGSQGDGYTF,TGCGCCAGCAGCAGAGGATCCCAGGGGGATGGCTACACCTTC
.,TRBJ2-1,TRBV6-1,TRBD1,CASSERGTGVNEQFF,TGTGCCAGCAGTGAACGGGGGACAGGTGTCAATGAGCAGTTCTTC
.,TRBJ1-3,TRBV4-1,.,CASSPRDNPSGNTIYF,TGCGCCAGCAGCCCTAGGGACAACCCTTCTGGAAACACCATATATTTT
.,TRBJ1-2,TRBV5-6,.,CASSLIGLANYGYTF,TGTGCCAGCAGCCTCATTGGTTTAGCTAACTATGGCTACACCTTC
.,TRBJ1-3,TRBV19,TRBD1,CASKETGPLFGGNTIYF,TGTGCCAGCAAGGAGACAGGGCCCCTCTTCGGGGGAAACACCATATATTTT
.,TRBJ2-1,TRBV7-8,TRBD2,CASSARLAGGSEQFF,TGTGCCAGCAGCGCGCGACTAGCGGGGGGGAGTGAGCAGTTCTTC
.,TRBJ1-1,TRBV30,TRBD1,CAWSTGGASEAFF,TGTGCCTGGTCAACAGGGGGCGCGTCTGAAGCTTTCTTT
.,TRBJ2-5,TRBV7-2,TRBD2,CASSLDYGLAGGETQYF,TGTGCCAGCAGCTTAGATTACGGACTAGCGGGGGGAGAGACCCAGTACTTC
.,TRBJ1-2,TRBV19,.,CASSIGTLYGYTF,TGTGCCAGTAGTATCGGTACCCTCTATGGCTACACCTTC
.,TRBJ2-5,TRBV11-3,.,CASSLEETQYF,TGTGCCAGCAGCCTCGAAGAGACCCAGTACTTC
.,TRBJ1-4,TRBV2,.,CASSDADSGGEKLFF,TGTGCCAGCAGTGATGCGGACTCGGGGGGTGAAAAACTGTTTTTT
.,TRBJ1-6,TRBV5-1,TRBD1,CASSGGGTGGSPLHF,TGCGCCAGCAGCGGGGGGGGGACAGGTGGCTCACCCCTCCACTTT
.,TRBJ2-7,TRBV7-3,TRBD2,CASSPPGLDEQYF,TGTGCCAGCAGCCCCCCGGGACTAGACGAGCAGTACTTC
once,TRBJ2-3,TRBV10-3,TRBD2,CAISELRGGTDTQYF,TGTGCCATCAGTGAGTTGCGGGGGGGCACAGATACGCAGTATTTT
.,TRBJ1-1,TRBV18,.,CASSPEQGKTEAFF,TGTGCCAGCTCACCGGAGCAGGGAAAGACTGAAGCTTTCTTT
.,TRBJ1-2,TRBV4-3,.,CASSQVNGEGYTF,TGCGCCAGCAGCCAAGTTAATGGAGAAGGCTACACCTTC